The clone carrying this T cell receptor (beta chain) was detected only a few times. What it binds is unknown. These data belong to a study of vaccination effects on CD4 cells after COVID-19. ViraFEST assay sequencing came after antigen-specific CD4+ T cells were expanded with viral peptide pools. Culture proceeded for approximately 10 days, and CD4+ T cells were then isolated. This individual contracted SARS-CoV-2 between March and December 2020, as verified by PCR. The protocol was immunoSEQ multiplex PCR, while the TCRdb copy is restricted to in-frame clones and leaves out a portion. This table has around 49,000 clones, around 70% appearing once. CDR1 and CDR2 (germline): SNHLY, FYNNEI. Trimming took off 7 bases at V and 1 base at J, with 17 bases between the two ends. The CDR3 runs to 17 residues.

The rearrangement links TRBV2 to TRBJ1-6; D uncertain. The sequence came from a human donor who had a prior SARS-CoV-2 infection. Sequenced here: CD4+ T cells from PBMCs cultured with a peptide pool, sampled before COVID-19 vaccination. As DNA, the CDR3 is TGTGCCAGCAAACCAAGCCCCCTGGGGTCCTATAATTCACCCCTCCACTTT. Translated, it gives CASKPSPLGSYNSPLHF.